One and the same sample provided the 15 T cell receptor beta chains below, sequenced in a study of T cell changes during pregnancy in multiple sclerosis. Here immunoSEQ multiplex PCR was the method, and the copy in TCRdb shows in-frame clones only, minus some. The sample yields over 30,000 clones, roughly nine tenths seen once. Sequenced here: CD4+ T cells from peripheral blood mononuclear cells, sampled in the third trimester of pregnancy. Receptor source: a female donor in good health, enrolled as a control in a pregnancy study.

V is TRBV28 and J is TRBJ1-2, with 11 bases identical to TRBD1. The CDR3 contains 16 residues. V lost 1 base and J lost 8; bases outside the gene matches: 9. Germline CDR1 reads MDHEN; CDR2 reads SYDVKM. Written as DNA, the CDR3 is TGTGCCAGCAGTTTATACGACCCGGGACAGGGGGTGGGCTACACCTTC. Encoded protein: CASSLYDPGQGVGYTF.

The chain uses TRBV11-2 and TRBJ1-6, with 9 bases lining up with TRBD1. CDR3 length equals 15 residues. With 0 bases clipped from V and 13 bases from J, the junction kept 7 bases outside the gene matches. The V gene's germline CDR1 is SGHAT and CDR2 FQNNGV. The CDR3 DNA reads TGTGCCAGCAGCTTAGAACAGGGGGCGCTTCTCCCCCTCCACTTT. Translating gives CASSLEQGALLPLHF.

This chain uses TRBV27 with TRBJ2-2; D is perhaps TRBD1 (6 bases). CDR1 and CDR2 (germline): MNHEY, SMNVEV (reference sequence). V lost 6 bases and J lost 9, with 20 bases in between. The CDR3 loop spans 15 amino acids. CDR3 sequence reads: CASRQQGARIRELFF. CDR3 DNA: TGTGCCAGCAGGCAACAGGGCGCTCGGATCAGGGAGCTGTTTTTT.

V gene TRBV15 combines with J gene TRBJ1-2; maybe TRBD1 (6 bases). CDR3 size: 14 residues. Trimming cost V 4 bases and J 1 base, with 10 bases left between them. Looked up from germline, CDR1 is LNHNV and CDR2 is YYDKDF (reference sequence). The DNA of the CDR3 is TGTGCCACCAGCACGAGGGACAATAACTATGGCTACACCTTC. Translating it yields CATSTRDNNYGYTF.

There are a few counts of this clone. The chain links TRBV14 to TRBJ2-7; 12 bases are shared with TRBD1. The trim removed 4 bases at V and 7 bases at J, leaving 11 bases unmatched. The CDR3 is 16 residues long. Germline values: CDR1 SGHDN, CDR2 FVKESK. The CDR3 DNA is TGTGCCAGCAGCCCCCTTTCGGGACAGGGGGCTAGAGAGCAGTACTTC. This translates into CASSPLSGQGAREQYF.

The chain links TRBV27 to TRBJ2-7, with no clear D. Trimming cost V 4 bases and J 3 bases, with 7 bases left between them. CDR3 length equals 12 residues. Germline V gives CDR1 MNHEY, CDR2 SMNVEV (reference sequence). This CDR3 reads CASSSRYYEQYF. CDR3 DNA sequence: TGTGCCAGCAGTTCCAGATACTACGAGCAGTACTTC.

This clone was counted between two and nine times. The chain has TRBV7-6 and TRBJ2-5; possible D gene TRBD2, 5 bases. CDR1 and CDR2 (germline): SGHVS, FNYEAQ. The CDR3 loop spans 12 amino acids. The V gene lost 5 bases and the J gene lost 3 bases, with 7 bases spanning the gap. The CDR3 nucleotides read TGTGCCAGCAGCCCGGGGAAAGAGACCCAGTACTTC. Encoded protein: CASSPGKETQYF.

This chain links TRBV19 with TRBJ1-6; the D is unclear. Germline lookup yields CDR1 LNHDA and CDR2 SQIVND (reference sequence). The V end lost 6 bases, the J end lost 0 bases, and 18 bases lay between the germline ends. The CDR3 covers 18 residues. CDR3 protein: CASSPGGQVYSYNSPLHF. The DNA for the CDR3 is TGTGCCAGTAGCCCCGGAGGTCAGGTCTACTCCTATAATTCACCCCTCCACTTT. Using reference TRBV19 and TRBJ1-6 for the parts outside the CDR3, the full variable domain is DGGITQSPKYLFRKEGQNVTLSCEQNLNHDAMYWYRQDPGQGLRLIYYSQIVNDFQKGDIAEGYSVSREKKESFPLTVTSAQKNPTAFYLCASSPGGQVYSYNSPLHFGNGTRLTVT.

This clone was seen a few times. The chain links TRBV10-3 to TRBJ2-1; the match to TRBD2 covers 12 bases. The length of the CDR3 is 15 residues. The V gene's germline CDR1 is ENHRY and CDR2 SYGVKD. Trimming at V came to 4 bases and at J to 10 bases, leaving 8 bases not matched to a gene. CDR3 bases: TGTGCCATCAGTGGCACTAGCGGGGGGCCCACGGAGCAGTTCTTC. This translates into CAISGTSGGPTEQFF.

CDR3 residues: CSVVNGSSDTQYF. CDR3 bases: TGCAGCGTTGTGAACGGGAGTTCAGATACGCAGTATTTT. The chain is built from TRBV29-1 and TRBJ2-3; perhaps TRBD2 as D (6 bases). The CDR3 length is 13 residues. With 4 bases removed from V and 4 bases from J, the gap between germline ends came to 12 bases. Germline V CDR1 and CDR2: SQVTM, ANQGSEA.

This chain connects TRBV9 to TRBJ2-7; TRBD1 is a possible D gene (5 bases). The CDR3 covers 17 residues. Trimming took 4 bases from V and 2 from J, leaving 22 bases between them. The germline CDR1 and CDR2 sequences are SGDLS and YYNGEE. DNA for the CDR3: TGTGCCAGCAGCCCCAGACAGTCTCCGCTGTCCCCCTACGAGCAGTACTTC. Its protein is CASSPRQSPLSPYEQYF.

The rearrangement links TRBV6-5 to TRBJ2-2, with 8 bases identical to TRBD2. The CDR3 has 16 residues. Trimming removed 2 bases from V and 5 bases from J; junction bases left unmatched: 7. The germline gives CDR1 MNHEY, CDR2 SVGAGI. Here the CDR3 DNA reads TGTGCCAGCAGTTACCCCCGCCTAGCGGGTACCGGGGAGCTGTTTTTT. Its translation is CASSYPRLAGTGELFF.

The CDR3 nucleotides are TGTGCCAGCAGTTCCCTAGCGGGCGGTGAGCAGTTCTTC. Translating gives CASSSLAGGEQFF. The gene calls are TRBV7-3 and TRBJ2-1, with 8 bases matching TRBD2. Germline CDR1 SGHTA, CDR2 FQGTGA. V lost 6 bases and J lost 9; bases outside the gene matches: 7. The CDR3 sequence is 13 residues long.

The chain is built from TRBV9 and TRBJ1-6, with 7 bases lining up with TRBD1. The germline gives CDR1 SGDLS, CDR2 YYNGEE. The CDR3 is 15 amino acids. V lost 3 bases, J lost 9 bases, and 9 bases stayed unmatched. CDR3 protein: CASSANLGQISPLHF. CDR3 DNA sequence: TGTGCCAGCAGCGCTAATCTGGGACAGATTTCACCCCTCCACTTT.

The chain couples TRBV6-6 to TRBJ2-3; 10 nucleotides line up with TRBD2. CDR3 length: 16 amino acids. CDR1 is MNHNY and CDR2 is SVGAGI in the germline V gene (reference sequence). V shed 0 bases and J 3 bases; nucleotides not matched to a gene: 3. CDR3 coding DNA: TGTGCCAGCAGTTACTCTCCTAGCGGGGGAACAGATACGCAGTATTTT. Amino acid sequence: CASSYSPSGGTDTQYF.